This TCR beta chain stems from a study of blood T cell repertoires in COVID-19. Study context: The study drew acute and convalescent COVID-19 samples from the United States, Italy and Spain.

V was pared by 2 bases and J by 7 bases, with 11 bases between. In germline, CDR1 is SGHNT, CDR2 YENEEA. The CDR3 covers 14 residues. Per the original data handling: Scientists estimated how many nucleated cells there were by amplifying reference gene primers. TCRdb keeps only in-frame clones here, not all; method: immunoSEQ multiplex PCR. V and J calls and clone size follow that table, whereas D and trimming were derived from the DNA. The data show 430,000 or so clones, roughly 89% seen once. One Seattle source followed patients from active infection through their disease course. The chain combines TRBV11-3 with TRBJ1-4; perhaps TRBD1 as D (6 bases). The TCR comes from a man in his late teens or twenties with COVID-19, enrolled during active disease. The sample taken for sequencing was peripheral blood. CDR3 DNA: TGTGCCAGCAGCTTATCAGGGGCCGGTGAAAAACTGTTTTTT. This codes for CASSLSGAGEKLFF.